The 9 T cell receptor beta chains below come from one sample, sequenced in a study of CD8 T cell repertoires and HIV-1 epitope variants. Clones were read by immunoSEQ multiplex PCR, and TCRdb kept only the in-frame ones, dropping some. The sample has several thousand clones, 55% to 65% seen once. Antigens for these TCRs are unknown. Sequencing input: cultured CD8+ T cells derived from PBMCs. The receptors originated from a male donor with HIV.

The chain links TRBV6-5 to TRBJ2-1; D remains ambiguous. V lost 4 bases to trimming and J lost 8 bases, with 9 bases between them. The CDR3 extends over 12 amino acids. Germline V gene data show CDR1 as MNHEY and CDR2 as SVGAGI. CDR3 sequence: CASSSGWDEQFF. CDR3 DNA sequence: TGTGCCAGCAGTTCTGGGTGGGATGAGCAGTTCTTC.

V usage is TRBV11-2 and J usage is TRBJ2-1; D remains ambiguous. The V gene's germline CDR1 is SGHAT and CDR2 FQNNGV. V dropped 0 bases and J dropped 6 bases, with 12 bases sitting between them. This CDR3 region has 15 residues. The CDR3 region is CASSLDIERTNEQFF. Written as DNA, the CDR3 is TGTGCCAGCAGCTTAGATATTGAACGGACCAATGAGCAGTTCTTC.

The CDR3 here is CASSGGTSFHNEQFF. The CDR3 DNA is TGCGCCAGCAGTGGAGGGACTAGCTTTCACAATGAGCAGTTCTTC. The chain couples TRBV10-1 to TRBJ2-1; 9 nucleotides line up with TRBD2. The CDR3 contains 15 residues. Germline V gene lookup returns CDR1 WNHNN and CDR2 SYGVQD (reference sequence). The ends lost 4 bases at V and 5 bases at J; junction bases unmatched: 6.

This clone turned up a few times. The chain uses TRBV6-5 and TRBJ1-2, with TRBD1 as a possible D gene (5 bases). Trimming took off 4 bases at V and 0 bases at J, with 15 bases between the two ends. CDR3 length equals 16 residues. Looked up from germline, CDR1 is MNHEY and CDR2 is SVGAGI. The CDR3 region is CASSSGTVLANYGYTF. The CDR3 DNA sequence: TGTGCCAGCAGTTCAGGGACGGTGTTAGCTAACTATGGCTACACCTTC.

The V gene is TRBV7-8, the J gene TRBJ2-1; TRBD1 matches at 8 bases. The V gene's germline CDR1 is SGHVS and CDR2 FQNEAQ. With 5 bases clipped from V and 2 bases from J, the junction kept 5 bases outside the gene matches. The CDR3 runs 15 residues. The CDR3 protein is CASSPDRGPYNEQFF. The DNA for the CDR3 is TGTGCCAGCAGCCCTGACAGGGGCCCCTACAATGAGCAGTTCTTC.

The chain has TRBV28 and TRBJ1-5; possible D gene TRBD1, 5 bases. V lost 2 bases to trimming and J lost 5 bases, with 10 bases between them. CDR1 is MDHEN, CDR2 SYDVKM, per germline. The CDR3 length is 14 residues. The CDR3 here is CASSLEQAYQPQHF. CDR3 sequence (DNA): TGTGCCAGCAGTTTAGAACAGGCATATCAGCCCCAGCATTTT.

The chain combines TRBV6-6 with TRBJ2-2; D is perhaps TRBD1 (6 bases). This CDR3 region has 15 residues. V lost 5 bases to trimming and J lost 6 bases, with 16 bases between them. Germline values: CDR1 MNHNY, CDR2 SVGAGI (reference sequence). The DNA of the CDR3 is TGTGCCAGCAGTAGGTTCGCAGGGGAGTCCGGGGAGCTGTTTTTT. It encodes CASSRFAGESGELFF.

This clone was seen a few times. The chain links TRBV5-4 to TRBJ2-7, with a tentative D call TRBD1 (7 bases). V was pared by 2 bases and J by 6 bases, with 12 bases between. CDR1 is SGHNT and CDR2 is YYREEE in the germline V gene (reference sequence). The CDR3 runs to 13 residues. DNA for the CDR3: TGTGCCAGCAGCTTCCAGGGGGGATCCGAGCAGTACTTC. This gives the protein CASSFQGGSEQYF.

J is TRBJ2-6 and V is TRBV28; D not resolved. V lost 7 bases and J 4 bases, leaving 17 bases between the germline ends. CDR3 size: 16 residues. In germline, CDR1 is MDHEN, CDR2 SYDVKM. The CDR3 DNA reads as TGTGCCAGCACCACCCAGTTCGGTTCAGGGGCCAACGTCCTGACTTTC. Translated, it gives CASTTQFGSGANVLTF.